Listed below are T cell receptor beta chains from one sample, sequenced in a study of tumor-infiltrating lymphocytes in primary liver carcinoma. From the multiplex PCR reads, TCRdb called clonotypes with MiXCR, one entry per CDR3 protein. Of approximately 46,000 distinct CDR3 sequences in the sample, roughly 80% were seen once. Material: tumor-adjacent normal liver tissue. The source of these receptors is a woman between 25 and 40 years old with primary liver carcinoma and hepatitis B virus infection. Both conserved end residues are part of each CDR3. D genes are given only for firm matches. Only some rows state a clone size, as once, few, many or a class for expanded clones.

abundance | j_gene | d_gene | v_gene | len | CDR3aa | CDR3nt
- | TRBJ2-3 | TRBD2 | TRBV7-2 | 19 | CASSLAMLAGVHGADTQYF | TGTGCCAGCAGCTTAGCGATGTTAGCGGGAGTGCATGGCGCAGATACGCAGTATTTT
- | TRBJ1-4 | - | TRBV11-2 | 15 | CASSLERRGHEKLFF | TGTGCCAGCAGCTTAGAGCGTAGGGGACATGAAAAGCTGTTTTTT
- | TRBJ1-5 | TRBD1 | TRBV5-5 | 15 | CASSQDRGIHQSQHF | TGTGCCAGCAGCCAGGACAGGGGGATTCATCAGTCCCAGCACTTT
many | TRBJ2-1 | TRBD2 | TRBV7-9 | 16 | CASSGDSGRAYNEQFF | TGTGCCAGCAGCGGGGATAGCGGGAGGGCCTACAATGAGCAGTTCTTC
- | TRBJ2-7 | TRBD2 | TRBV11-2 | 17 | CDSSLGVSGSVFNGQYF | TGTGACAGCAGCTTAGGGGTTAGCGGGAGTGTCTTCAATGGGCAGTACTTC
- | TRBJ1-1 | - | TRBV6-1 | 14 | CASSDVTRNTEAFF | TGTGCCAGCAGTGACGTGACAAGGAACACTGAAGCTTTCTTT
- | TRBJ2-3 | TRBD1 | TRBV29-1 | 13 | CSVGQVATDTQYF | TGCAGCGTGGGACAGGTAGCCACAGATACGCAATATTTT
- | TRBJ2-2 | TRBD2 | TRBV12-3/TRBV12-4 | 15 | CAGGLKLARIRELFF | TGTGCCGGCGGTTTAAAACTAGCGAGGATCAGGGAGCTGTTTTTT
- | TRBJ2-6 | - | TRBV5-6 | 17 | CADSQDSSFSGANVLAF | TGTGCCGACAGCCAGGACAGCAGCTTCTCTGGGGCCAACGTCCTGGCTTTC
- | TRBJ2-3 | TRBD1 | TRBV5-6 | 17 | CASGVGRDSINTDTQYF | TGTGCCAGCGGCGTAGGCCGGGACAGTATTAACACAGATACGCAGTATTTT
- | TRBJ2-7 | TRBD1 | TRBV12-3/TRBV12-4 | 12 | CASSLTGVGQYF | TGTGCCAGCAGTCTCACAGGGGTCGGGCAGTACTTC
- | TRBJ2-1 | TRBD1 | TRBV6-4 | 14 | CASSDGTGVNEQFF | TGTGCCAGCAGTGACGGGACAGGGGTCAATGAGCAATTCTTC
- | TRBJ1-6 | - | TRBV7-9 | 16 | CASSRSGAGYNSPLHF | TGTGCCAGCAGCCGATCAGGGGCTGGGTATAATTCACCCCTTCACTTT
many | TRBJ2-1 | - | TRBV6-1 | 14 | CASGETARYNEQFF | TGTGCCAGCGGGGAGACAGCGCGTTACAATGAGCAGTTCTTC
- | TRBJ2-3 | TRBD2 | TRBV11-2 | 17 | CINSHRGSGSLTVTQYF | TGTATCAACAGTCATCGAGGGAGCGGGAGCCTCACAGTTACGCAGTATTTT
- | TRBJ2-3 | TRBD2 | TRBV11-2 | 17 | CASSHRESGSLTYAQYF | TGTGCCAGCAGCCATCGAGAGAGCGGGAGCCTCACATATGCGCAGTATTTT
- | TRBJ1-2 | TRBD1 | TRBV29-1 | 12 | CSAGGVNYGYIF | TGCAGCGCAGGGGGGGTAAACTATGGCTACATCTTC
- | TRBJ2-7 | TRBD2 | TRBV20-1 | 13 | CSASERLAGVQYF | TGCAGTGCTAGCGAACGACTAGCGGGAGTGCAGTACTTC
- | TRBJ2-7 | - | TRBV28 | 15 | CASSLLHRVTSEQYF | TGTGCCAGCAGTCTGCTACACAGGGTGACCTCCGAGCAGTACTTC
- | TRBJ2-1 | - | TRBV4-1 | 15 | CASSQDRVKRDEQFF | TGCGCCAGCAGCCAAGATCGAGTAAAGCGTGATGAGCAGTTCTTC
- | TRBJ2-3 | TRBD2 | TRBV7-8 | 15 | CASSIGAGGPDTQYF | TGTGCCAGCAGCATAGGAGCGGGAGGGCCTGATACGCAGTATTTT